This T cell receptor (beta chain) derives from a study of T cell repertoires in cytomegalovirus infection. One entry per CDR3 protein, called by TCRdb with MiXCR from the reads. The sample records some 110,000 distinct CDR3 sequences, over 25% being singletons. V shed 5 bases, J shed 3 bases, and the junction held 4 bases outside the gene matches. CDR3 length: 14 residues. Per germline, CDR1 SEHNR and CDR2 FQNEAQ (reference sequence). About this clonotype: Its antigen remains unknown.

The sample here was CD8+ T cells from cultured PBMCs, taken from culture after CMV antigen stimulation. This chain links TRBV7-9 with TRBJ1-5; 7 bases are shared with TRBD1. This receptor was taken from a human donor in good health (CMV status not recorded). Some clones in this sample may be carry-over from other donors' samples. CDR3 protein: CASSLTGINQPQHF. DNA of the CDR3: TGTGCCAGCAGCCTGACAGGGATCAATCAGCCCCAGCATTTT.